This TCR beta chain comes out of a study of T-cell memory formation after mild COVID-19. Overall study: The TCR clusters were mostly specific to one donor.

This CDR3 is 14 amino acids long. Trimming shortened V by 3 bases and J by 6 bases, and 12 bases separated the two germline ends. TCRdb reprocessed the 5' RACE reads with MiXCR, giving one entry per CDR3 protein. The profile covers 540,000 or so distinct CDR3 sequences, with around 21% appearing a single time and 9.5% to 15% taken by the ten largest. The chain has TRBV12-3 or TRBV12-4 and TRBJ1-5; D is unresolved. Sequencing was performed on PBMCs or a T cell subset sorted from them (not recorded which). The clonotype was recovered from an adult woman who had mild COVID-19 (a few samples of this study predate the infection). Cell type and time point are not known. CDR3 region: CASSFGLMSQPQHF. The CDR3 DNA reads as TGTGCCAGCAGTTTCGGTCTAATGAGTCAGCCCCAGCATTTT.